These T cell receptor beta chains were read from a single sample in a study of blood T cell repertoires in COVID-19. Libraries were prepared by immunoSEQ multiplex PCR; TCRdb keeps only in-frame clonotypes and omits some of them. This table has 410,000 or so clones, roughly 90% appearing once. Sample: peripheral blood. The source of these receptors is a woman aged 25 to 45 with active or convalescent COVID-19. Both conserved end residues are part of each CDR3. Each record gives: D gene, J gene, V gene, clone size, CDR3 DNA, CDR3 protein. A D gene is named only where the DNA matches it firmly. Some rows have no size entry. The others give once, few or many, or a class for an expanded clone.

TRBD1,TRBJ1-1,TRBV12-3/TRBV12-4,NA,TGTGCCAGCAGCCAAACAGGGGGCACTGAAGCTTTCTTT,CASSQTGGTEAFF
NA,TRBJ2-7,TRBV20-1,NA,TGCAGTGGCGGAGAGTCCTACGAGCAGTACTTC,CSGGESYEQYF
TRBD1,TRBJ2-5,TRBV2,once,TGTGCCAGCAGATACGGGACAGCGCAAGAGACCCAGTACTTC,CASRYGTAQETQYF
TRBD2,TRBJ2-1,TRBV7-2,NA,TGTGCCAGCAGCTTATCTTTCACTAGCGGGTCGAGCTCCTACAATGAGCAGTTCTTC,CASSLSFTSGSSSYNEQFF
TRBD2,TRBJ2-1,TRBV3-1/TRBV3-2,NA,TGTGCCAGCAGCCCCGGGGGGGCCTTCTACAATGAGCAGTTCTTC,CASSPGGAFYNEQFF
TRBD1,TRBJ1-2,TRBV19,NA,TGTGCCAGTAGTATTGGGACAGACAACTATGGCTACACCTTC,CASSIGTDNYGYTF
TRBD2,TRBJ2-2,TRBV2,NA,TGTGCCAGCAGTGAAGCTCTGCGGGGGCGCGGGGGGCGCCGGGGAGCTGTTTTT,CASSEALRGRGGRRGAVF
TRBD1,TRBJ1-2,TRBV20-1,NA,TGCAGTGCTAGTGGTGGAACAGGGGAAGGCTACACCTTC,CSASGGTGEGYTF
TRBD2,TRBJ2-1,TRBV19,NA,TGTGCCAGTAGTATATCGGGCGTCGGACTAGCTTTCAATGAGCAGTTCTTC,CASSISGVGLAFNEQFF
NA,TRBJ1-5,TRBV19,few,TGTGCCAGTAGTATAGCCGGGGGGGTCGGGAGTCAGCCCCAGCATTTT,CASSIAGGVGSQPQHF
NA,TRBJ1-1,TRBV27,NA,TGTGCCAGCAGGCCGGGACAGAACACTGAAGCTTTCTTT,CASRPGQNTEAFF
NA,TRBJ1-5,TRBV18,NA,TGTGCCAGCTCGTCCACGGGCAATCAGCCCCAGCATTTT,CASSSTGNQPQHF
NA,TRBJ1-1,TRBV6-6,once,TGTGCCAGCCGTCCGCCGCAACAGGGTCCTGAAGCTTTCTTT,CASRPPQQGPEAFF
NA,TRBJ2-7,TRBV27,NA,TGTGCCAGCAGCCAGGGCTACGAGCAGTACTTC,CASSQGYEQYF
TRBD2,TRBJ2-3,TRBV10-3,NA,TGTGCCTCTCACGGGACTAGCGGGGGAAATACGCAGTATTTT,CASHGTSGGNTQYF
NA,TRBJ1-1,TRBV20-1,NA,TGCAGTGCTAGTGGGACATGGGGAATATCTGAAGCTTTCTTT,CSASGTWGISEAFF
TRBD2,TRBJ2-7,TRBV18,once,TGTGCCAGCTCGTCGACTAGCGGGAGCTACGAGCAGTACTTC,CASSSTSGSYEQYF
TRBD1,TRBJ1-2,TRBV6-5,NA,TGTGCCAGCACCACAGGGGCCGGTGGCTATGGCTACACCTTC,CASTTGAGGYGYTF
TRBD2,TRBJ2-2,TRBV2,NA,TGTGCCAGCAGTGAAGGCCGGGAGGCTCTCCCCGGGGAGCTGTTTTTT,CASSEGREALPGELFF
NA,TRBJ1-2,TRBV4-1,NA,TGCGCCAGCAGCCAAGCCGACACAGACTATGGCTACACCTTC,CASSQADTDYGYTF
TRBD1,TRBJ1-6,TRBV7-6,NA,TGTGCCAGCAGCTTAGTCGGGTCCCGGACAGGGGAATATTCACCCCTCCACTTT,CASSLVGSRTGEYSPLHF
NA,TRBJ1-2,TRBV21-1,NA,TGTGCCAGCAGCACCCGACAGGGGGATGGCTACACCTTC,CASSTRQGDGYTF
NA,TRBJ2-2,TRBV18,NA,TGTGCCAGCTCACCAAGGAGGGTGGAGAACACCGGGGAGCTGTTTTTT,CASSPRRVENTGELFF
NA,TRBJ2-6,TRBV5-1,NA,TGCGCCAGCAGCTTGGAAGGGGGCTCTGGGGCCAACGTCCTGACTTTC,CASSLEGGSGANVLTF
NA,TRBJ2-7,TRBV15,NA,TGTGCCACCAGCAGAGACCTAGTAGGACAGACCTACGAGCAGTACTTC,CATSRDLVGQTYEQYF
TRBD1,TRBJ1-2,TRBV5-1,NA,TGCGCCAGCAGCTTAACAGGGGAGGACTATGGCTACACCTTC,CASSLTGEDYGYTF
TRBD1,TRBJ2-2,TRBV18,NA,TGTGCCAGCTCACCAAGGACAGGGGACACCGGGGAGCTGTTTTTT,CASSPRTGDTGELFF
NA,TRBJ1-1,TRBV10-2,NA,TGCGCCAGCAATGCAGGGGACCTCTTCAACACTGAAGCTTTCTTT,CASNAGDLFNTEAFF
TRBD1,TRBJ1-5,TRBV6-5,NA,TGTGCCAGACAAAGCCGGGACAGCCGAAATCAGCCCCAGCATTTT,CARQSRDSRNQPQHF
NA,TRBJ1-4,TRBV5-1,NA,TGCGCCAGCAGCTTGCTGGGCTCCACTAATGAAAAACTGTTTTTT,CASSLLGSTNEKLFF
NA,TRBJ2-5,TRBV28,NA,TGTGCCAGCAGTCGGGAGACCCAGTACTTC,CASSRETQYF
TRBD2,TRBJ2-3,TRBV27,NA,TGTGCCAGCAGTTTATTATCGGCTAGCGGGTATAGCACAGATACGCAGTATTTT,CASSLLSASGYSTDTQYF
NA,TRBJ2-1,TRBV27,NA,TGTGCCAGCAGTTCGCCCTCGACCGGACAAGGGTGGCATGAGCAGTTCTTC,CASSSPSTGQGWHEQFF
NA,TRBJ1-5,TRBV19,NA,TGTGCCAGTAGCCGTCGGGGGGATAGCAATCAGCCCCAGCATTTT,CASSRRGDSNQPQHF
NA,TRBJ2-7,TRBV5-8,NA,TGTGCCAGCAGCTCCGACAGGTCCTACGAGCAGTACTTC,CASSSDRSYEQYF
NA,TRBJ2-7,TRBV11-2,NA,TGTGCCAGCAGCTTAAGCGACGACGCCTACGAGCAGTACTTC,CASSLSDDAYEQYF
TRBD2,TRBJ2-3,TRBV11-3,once,TGTGCCAGCAGCTTCTCGGCTAGCGGGGGTGGCACAGATACGCAGTATTTT,CASSFSASGGGTDTQYF
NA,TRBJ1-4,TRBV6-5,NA,TGTGCCAGCACCGAGTCCACAACTAATGAAAAACTGTTTTTT,CASTESTTNEKLFF
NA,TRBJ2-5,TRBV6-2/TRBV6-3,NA,TGTGCCAGCAGTTACCGAGGGCCAGAGACCCAGTACTTC,CASSYRGPETQYF
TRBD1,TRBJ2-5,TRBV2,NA,TGTGCCAGCATCCCAAGGACAGGGGGCGAGAGAGAGACCCAGTACTTC,CASIPRTGGERETQYF
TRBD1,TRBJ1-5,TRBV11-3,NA,TGTGCCAGCAGCTTCCCCCAGGACGGGACAGACTATAGCAATCAGCCCCAGCATTTT,CASSFPQDGTDYSNQPQHF
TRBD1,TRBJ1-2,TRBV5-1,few,TGCGCCAGCAGTCCGGGACAGGGCACTAATAACTATGGCTACACCTTC,CASSPGQGTNNYGYTF
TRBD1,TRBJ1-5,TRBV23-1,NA,TGCGCCAGCAGTCATCTTGCCGGGACAGGGTTTCAGCCCCAGCATTTT,CASSHLAGTGFQPQHF
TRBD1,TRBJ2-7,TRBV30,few,TGTGCCTGGAGTGTACAGGAGGGAGGGACAGGGACCGAGCAGTACTTC,CAWSVQEGGTGTEQYF
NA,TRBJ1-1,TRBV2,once,TGTGCCAGCAGAGCCCACTACAGGAGCATGAACACTGAAGCTTTCTTT,CASRAHYRSMNTEAFF
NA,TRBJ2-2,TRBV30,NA,TGTGCCTCTACCTGGGTAGCGTGGAACACCGGGGAGCTGTTTTTT,CASTWVAWNTGELFF
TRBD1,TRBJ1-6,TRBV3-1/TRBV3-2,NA,TGTGCCAGCAGCCTATCATTACCGGGACAGGGAACGTCACCCCTCCACTTT,CASSLSLPGQGTSPLHF